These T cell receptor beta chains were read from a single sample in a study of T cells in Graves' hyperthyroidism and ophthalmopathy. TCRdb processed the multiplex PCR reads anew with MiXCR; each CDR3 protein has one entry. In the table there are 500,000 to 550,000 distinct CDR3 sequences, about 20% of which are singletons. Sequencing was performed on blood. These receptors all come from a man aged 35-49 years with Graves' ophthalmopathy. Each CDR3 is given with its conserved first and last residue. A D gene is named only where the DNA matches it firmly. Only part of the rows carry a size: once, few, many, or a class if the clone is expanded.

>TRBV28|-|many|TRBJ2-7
TGTGCCAGCAGTCGCCCCCCAGCTTCTTACGAGCAGTACTTC
CASSRPPASYEQYF
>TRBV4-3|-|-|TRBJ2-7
TGCGCCAGCAGCCAAGACCCTAGGGGGTTGCAGTACTTC
CASSQDPRGLQYF
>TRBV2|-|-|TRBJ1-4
TGTGCCAGTGGTCGGCTCGGAAAACTGTTTTTT
CASGRLGKLFF
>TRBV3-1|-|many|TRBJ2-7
TGTGCCAGCAGCCAAGTTATCGGGAGCAGCTCCTACGAGCAGTACTTC
CASSQVIGSSSYEQYF
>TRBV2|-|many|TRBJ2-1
TGTGCCAGCAGGACTGGGGGGCCTCTAAAGGGACATGAGCAGTTCTTC
CASRTGGPLKGHEQFF
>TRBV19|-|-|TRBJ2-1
TGTGCCAGTAGCCTATTAACAGGGAGGCATGAGCAGTTCTTC
CASSLLTGRHEQFF
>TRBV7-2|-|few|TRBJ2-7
TGTGCCAGCAGCTTATCCCCGACTAGAGCGAACTCCTACGAGCAGTACTTC
CASSLSPTRANSYEQYF
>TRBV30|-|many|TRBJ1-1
TGTGCCTGGAGTAACCTTCTGAACACTGAAGCTTTCTTT
CAWSNLLNTEAFF
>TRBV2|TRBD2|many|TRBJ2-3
TGTGCCAGCAAGACCAGCGGGAGCCTCCTCACAGATACGCAGTATTTT
CASKTSGSLLTDTQYF
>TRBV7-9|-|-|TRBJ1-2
TGTGCCAGCAGCTTAGTACAGGGAGGTAACTATGGCTACACCTTC
CASSLVQGGNYGYTF
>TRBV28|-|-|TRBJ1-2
TGTGCCAGCAGATCCGGAATCTATGGCTACACCTTC
CASRSGIYGYTF
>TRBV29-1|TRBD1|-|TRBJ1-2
TGCAGCGTTGAGGGAGACAGGGATGACTATGGCTACACCTTC
CSVEGDRDDYGYTF
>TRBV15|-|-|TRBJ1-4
TGTGCCACCAGCAGAGATTGGGGGGCGGGTGAAAAACTGTTTTTT
CATSRDWGAGEKLFF
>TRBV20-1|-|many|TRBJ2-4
TGCAGTGCCCCTGAGGCCCTAGCCAAAAACATTCAGTACTTC
CSAPEALAKNIQYF
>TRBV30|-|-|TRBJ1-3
TGTGGCACCCTGGCGGGAAACACCATATATTTT
CGTLAGNTIYF
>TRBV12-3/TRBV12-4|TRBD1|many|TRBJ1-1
TGTGCCAGCAGTAAACCGGGACAGGGGAGTAACACTGAAGCTTTCTTT
CASSKPGQGSNTEAFF
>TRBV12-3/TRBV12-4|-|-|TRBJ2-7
TGTGCCAGCAGTTTTAACTTAGGACACGAGCAGTACTTC
CASSFNLGHEQYF
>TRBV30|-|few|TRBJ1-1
TGTGCCTGGAGCGGGTTAGCACACCCAAACACTGAAGCTTTCTTT
CAWSGLAHPNTEAFF
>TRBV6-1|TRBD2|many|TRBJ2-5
TGTGCCAGCAGTGCACTAGCGGGGGAACAAGAGACCCAGTACTTC
CASSALAGEQETQYF
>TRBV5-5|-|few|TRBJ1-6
TGTGCCAGCAGCTTAAGGGACGGAATTACCCTCCACTTT
CASSLRDGITLHF
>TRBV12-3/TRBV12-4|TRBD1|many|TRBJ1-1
TGTGCCAGCAGGGAACAGGGGGCTGAAGCTTTCTTT
CASREQGAEAFF
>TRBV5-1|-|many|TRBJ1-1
TGCGCCAGCAGCTTGCGTGGGTATGGGGGGAACACTGAAGCTTTCTTT
CASSLRGYGGNTEAFF
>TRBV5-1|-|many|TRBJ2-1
TGCGCCAGGGTTCACAGGGATGGAGTGGATGAGCAGTTCTTC
CARVHRDGVDEQFF
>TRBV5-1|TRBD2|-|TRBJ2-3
TGCGCCAGCAGGGGACTAGCGGGGAGCACAGATACGCAGTATTTT
CASRGLAGSTDTQYF
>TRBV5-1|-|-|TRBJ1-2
TGCGCCAGCAGCTTGGTTGCGTCTCCCGGAGGTTATGGCTACACCTTC
CASSLVASPGGYGYTF
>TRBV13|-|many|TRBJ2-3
TGTGCCAGCAGTCCCCGGACCGGTAGCACAGATACGCAGTATTTT
CASSPRTGSTDTQYF
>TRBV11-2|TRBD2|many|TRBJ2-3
TGTGCCAGCAGCCCGTTCGGACTAGCGGGAGCGAGCACAGATACGCAGTATTTT
CASSPFGLAGASTDTQYF
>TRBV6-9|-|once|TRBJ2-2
TGTGCCAGCAGTTACATGAACACCGGGGAGCTGTTTTTT
CASSYMNTGELFF
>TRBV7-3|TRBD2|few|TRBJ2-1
TGTGCCAGCAGCTTAACGTCGACTAGCGGCAGCAATGAGCAGTTCTTC
CASSLTSTSGSNEQFF
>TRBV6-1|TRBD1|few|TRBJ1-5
TGTGCCAGCAGGACAGGGAGTCAGCCCCAGCATTTT
CASRTGSQPQHF
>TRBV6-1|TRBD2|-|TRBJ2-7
TGTGCCAGCAGTCCCGGGGGGGGCTCCAGGGAGCAGTACTTC
CASSPGGGSREQYF
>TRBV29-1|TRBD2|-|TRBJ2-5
TGCAGCGTTGATTTACGACGGGAGGGGCGACGAAAAGAGACCCAGTACTTC
CSVDLRREGRRKETQYF
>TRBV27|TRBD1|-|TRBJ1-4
TGTGCCAGCAGTCCATCCGACAGGGGGCGAGGAGATGAAAAACTGTTTTTT
CASSPSDRGRGDEKLFF
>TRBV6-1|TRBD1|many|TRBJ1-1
TGTGCCAGCAGTACAGGACAGGGGTATGGGACTGAAGCTTTCTTT
CASSTGQGYGTEAFF
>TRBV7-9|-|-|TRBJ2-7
TGTGCCAGCAGCTTAGCGGGTTCGGGCTACGAGCAGTACTTC
CASSLAGSGYEQYF
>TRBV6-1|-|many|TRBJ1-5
TGTGCCAGCAGTGAAGCCGACGGGGGCATCAATCAGCCCCAGCATTTT
CASSEADGGINQPQHF
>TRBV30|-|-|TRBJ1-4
TGTGCCTGTATACGGGCGTCTAATGAAAAACTGTTTTTT
CACIRASNEKLFF
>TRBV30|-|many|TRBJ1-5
TGTGCCTGGAGTGTTTTCGCGGGTAGCAATCAGCCCCAGCATTTT
CAWSVFAGSNQPQHF
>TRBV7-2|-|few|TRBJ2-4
TGTGCCAGCAGCTCAGATAGGGACATTCAGTACTTC
CASSSDRDIQYF
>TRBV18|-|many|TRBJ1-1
TGTGCCAGCTCACCACAACCCGTAATGAACACTGAAGCTTTCTTT
CASSPQPVMNTEAFF
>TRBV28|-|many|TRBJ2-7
TGTGCCAGCAGGACCGGGACAACCTCCTACGAGCAGTACTTC
CASRTGTTSYEQYF
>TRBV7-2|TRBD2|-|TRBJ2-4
TGTGCCAGCAGCCCTGGGGGACTAGCGGGAGGGCGGAGAGCTAACATTCAGTACTTC
CASSPGGLAGGRRANIQYF
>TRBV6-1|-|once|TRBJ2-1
TGTGCCAGCAGTGTCCGGATGTTCTCGAGTACCTACAATGAGCAGTTCTTC
CASSVRMFSSTYNEQFF
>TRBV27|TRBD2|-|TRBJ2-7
TGTGCCAGCAGAACGGGGGGGCATCGGGTCTACGAGCAGTACTTC
CASRTGGHRVYEQYF
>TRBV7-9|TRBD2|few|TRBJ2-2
TGTGCCAGCAGCCCCCACGCGGGAGGGGACACCGGGGAGCTGTTTTTT
CASSPHAGGDTGELFF
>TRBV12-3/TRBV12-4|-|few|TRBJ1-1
TGTGCCAGCAGTTTATCATGGACAGACTCTCCTAGTGAAGCTTTCTTT
CASSLSWTDSPSEAFF
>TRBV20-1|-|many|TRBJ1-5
TGCAGTGCTGGAGATCAGCCCCAGCATTTT
CSAGDQPQHF
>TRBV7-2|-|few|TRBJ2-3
TGTGCCAGCAGCATACAAAACACGCAGTATTTT
CASSIQNTQYF
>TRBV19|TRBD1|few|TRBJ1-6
TGTGCCAGTAGTTTGGACAGGCCCCATAATTCACCCCTCCACTTT
CASSLDRPHNSPLHF
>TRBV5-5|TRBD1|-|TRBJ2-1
TGTGCCAGCAGCCACCCGACAGGGGGCGGCCAGTTCTTC
CASSHPTGGGQFF
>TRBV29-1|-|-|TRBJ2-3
TGCAGCGTTGAGACAGATACGCAGTATTTT
CSVETDTQYF
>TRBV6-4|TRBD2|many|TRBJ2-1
TGTGCCAGCACTTGTCCGGGGGGTTACAATGAGCAGTTCTTC
CASTCPGGYNEQFF
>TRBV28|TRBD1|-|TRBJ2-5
TGTGCCAGCAGTCCCGTAGACAGGGTAGAGACCCAGTACTTC
CASSPVDRVETQYF
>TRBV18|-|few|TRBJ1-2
TGTGCCAGCTCACGACCGGACGAACCTAACTATGGCTACACCTTC
CASSRPDEPNYGYTF
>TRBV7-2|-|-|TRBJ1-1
TGTGCCAGCAGTCGTAAACAGGGCAAAGCTTTCTTT
CASSRKQGKAFF
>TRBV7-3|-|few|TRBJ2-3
TGTGCCAGCAGCCCCAGGGGGGAATTCACAGATACGCAGTATTTT
CASSPRGEFTDTQYF
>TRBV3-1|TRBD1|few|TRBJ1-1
TGTGCCAGCAGCCCCGGGACAGGGGGCGAAGCTTTCTTT
CASSPGTGGEAFF
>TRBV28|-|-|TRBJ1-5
TGTGCCAGCAGCCTGAAGAGACTGAACAATCAGCCCCAGCATTTT
CASSLKRLNNQPQHF
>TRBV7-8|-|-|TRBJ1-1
TGTGCCAGCAGCCTTGCCCTAGGAGGGGTTACTGAAGCTTTCTTT
CASSLALGGVTEAFF
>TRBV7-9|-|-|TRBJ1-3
TGTGCCAGCAGCAACGTGGGGGGACGCTCTGGAAACACCATATATTTT
CASSNVGGRSGNTIYF